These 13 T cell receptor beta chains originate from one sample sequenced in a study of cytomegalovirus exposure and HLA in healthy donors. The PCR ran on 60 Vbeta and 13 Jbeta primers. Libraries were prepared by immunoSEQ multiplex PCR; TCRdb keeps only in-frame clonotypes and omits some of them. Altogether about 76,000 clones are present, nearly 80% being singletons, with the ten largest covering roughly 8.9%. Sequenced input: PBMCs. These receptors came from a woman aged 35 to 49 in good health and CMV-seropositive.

The CDR3 region is CASSLVPGGETQYF. For the CDR3, the DNA is TGCGCCAGCAGCTTGGTACCGGGAGGAGAGACCCAGTACTTC. The chain has TRBV5-1 and TRBJ2-5; 7 bases match TRBD2. J was trimmed by 4 bases and V by 0 bases; bases with no gene match: 3. The germline V gene has CDR1 SGHRS and CDR2 YFSETQ. The CDR3 runs to 14 residues. Supplemented by reference TRBV5-1 and TRBJ2-5, the full variable domain reads KAGVTQTPRYLIKTRGQQVTLSCSPISGHRSVSWYQQTPGQGLQFLFEYFSETQRNKGNFPGRFSGRQFSNSRSEMNVSTLELGDSALYLCASSLVPGGETQYFGPGTRLLVL.

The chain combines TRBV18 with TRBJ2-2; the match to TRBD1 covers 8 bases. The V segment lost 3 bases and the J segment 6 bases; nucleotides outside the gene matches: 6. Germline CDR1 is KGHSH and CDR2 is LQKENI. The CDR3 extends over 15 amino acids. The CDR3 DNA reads TGTGCCAGCTCACCTGGGGACAGGACACCCGGGGAGCTGTTTTTT. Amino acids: CASSPGDRTPGELFF.

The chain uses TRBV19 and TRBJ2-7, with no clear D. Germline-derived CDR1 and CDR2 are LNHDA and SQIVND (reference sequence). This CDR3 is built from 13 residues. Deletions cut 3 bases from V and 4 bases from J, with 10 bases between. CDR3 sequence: CASSIGRLYEQYF. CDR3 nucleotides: TGTGCCAGTAGTATCGGCAGGCTGTACGAGCAGTACTTC.

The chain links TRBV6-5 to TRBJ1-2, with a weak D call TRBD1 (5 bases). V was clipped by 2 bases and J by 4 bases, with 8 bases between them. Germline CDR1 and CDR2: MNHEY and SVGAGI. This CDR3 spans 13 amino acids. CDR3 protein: CASSYGGSYGYTF. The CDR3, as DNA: TGTGCCAGCAGTTACGGGGGGAGCTATGGCTACACCTTC.

The CDR3 region has the DNA TGCGCCAGCAGCTTGGTAGGGACAGGGGATTCACCCCTCCACTTT. Its translation is CASSLVGTGDSPLHF. The rearrangement uses TRBV5-1 and TRBJ1-6; 10 bases are a match to TRBD1. Germline trimming cut 0 bases from V and 8 bases from J; bases unmatched to any gene: 2. The CDR3 contains 15 residues. CDR1 and CDR2 from the germline V gene are SGHRS and YFSETQ.

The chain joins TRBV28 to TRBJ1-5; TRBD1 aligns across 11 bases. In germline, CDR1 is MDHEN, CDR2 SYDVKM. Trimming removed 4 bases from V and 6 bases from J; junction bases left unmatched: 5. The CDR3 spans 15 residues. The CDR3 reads CASSWTGGGGQPQHF. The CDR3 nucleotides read TGTGCCAGCAGTTGGACAGGGGGCGGAGGTCAGCCCCAGCATTTT. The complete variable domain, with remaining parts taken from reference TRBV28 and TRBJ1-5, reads DVKVTQSSRYLVKRTGEKVFLECVQDMDHENMFWYRQDPGLGLRLIYFSYDVKMKEKGDIPEGYSVSREKKERFSLILESASTNQTSMYLCASSWTGGGGQPQHFGDGTRLSIL.

The chain's CDR3 is CASSSVRGTGGGYEQFF. The CDR3 bases are TGTGCCAGCAGTTCCGTTAGGGGGACAGGGGGAGGCTATGAGCAGTTCTTC. The chain joins TRBV27 to TRBJ2-1; 11 bases agree with TRBD1. The CDR3 has 17 amino acids. In germline, CDR1 is MNHEY, CDR2 SMNVEV (reference sequence). J was trimmed by 8 bases and V by 4 bases; bases with no gene match: 13.

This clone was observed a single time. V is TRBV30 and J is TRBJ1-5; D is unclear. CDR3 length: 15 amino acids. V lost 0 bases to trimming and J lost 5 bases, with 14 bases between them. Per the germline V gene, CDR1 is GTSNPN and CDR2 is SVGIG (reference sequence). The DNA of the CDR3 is TGTGCCTGGAGTGTAAGCCGGACCGGGGATCAGCCCCAGCATTTT. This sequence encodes CAWSVSRTGDQPQHF.

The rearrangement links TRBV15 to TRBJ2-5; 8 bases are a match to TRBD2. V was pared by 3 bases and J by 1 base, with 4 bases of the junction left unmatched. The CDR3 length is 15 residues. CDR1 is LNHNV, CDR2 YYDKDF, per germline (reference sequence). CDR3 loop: CATSSSGGFQETQYF. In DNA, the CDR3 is TGTGCCACCAGCAGCAGCGGGGGCTTCCAAGAGACCCAGTACTTC.

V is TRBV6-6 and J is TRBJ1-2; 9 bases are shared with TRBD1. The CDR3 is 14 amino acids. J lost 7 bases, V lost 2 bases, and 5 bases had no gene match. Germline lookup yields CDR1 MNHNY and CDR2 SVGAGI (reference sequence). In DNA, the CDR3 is TGTGCCAGCAGTTACACAGGGGGCGAGGCTGGCTACACCTTC. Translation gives CASSYTGGEAGYTF.

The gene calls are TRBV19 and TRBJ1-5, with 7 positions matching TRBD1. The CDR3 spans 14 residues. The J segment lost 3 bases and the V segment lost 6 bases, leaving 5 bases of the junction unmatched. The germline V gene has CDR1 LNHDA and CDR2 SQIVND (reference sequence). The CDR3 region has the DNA TGTGCCAGTAGCATGGGACAGCCCAATCAGCCCCAGCATTTT. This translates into CASSMGQPNQPQHF.

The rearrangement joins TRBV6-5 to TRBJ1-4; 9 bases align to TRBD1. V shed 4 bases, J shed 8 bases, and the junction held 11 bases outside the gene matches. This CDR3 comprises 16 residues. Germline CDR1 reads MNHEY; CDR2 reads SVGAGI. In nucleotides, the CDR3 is TGTGCCAGCAGTTTCAGCGCCGGGACAGGGAACGAAAAACTGTTTTTT. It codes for CASSFSAGTGNEKLFF.

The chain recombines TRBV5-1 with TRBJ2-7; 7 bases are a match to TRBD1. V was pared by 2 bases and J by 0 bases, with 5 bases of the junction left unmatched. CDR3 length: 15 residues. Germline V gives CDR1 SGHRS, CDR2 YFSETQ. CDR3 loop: CASSLTGDASYEQYF. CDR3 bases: TGCGCCAGCAGCTTAACAGGGGACGCCTCCTACGAGCAGTACTTC.